This TCR beta chain was captured in a study of T-cell memory formation after mild COVID-19. Across the study: In these data, TCR clusters were largely donor specific. Whole-study findings and limits: In pre-infection memory, a portion of responding clones appeared, which suggested that cross-reactive memory joined. Later expanders leaned CD4+, whereas clones that contracted between day 15 and 85 were balanced CD4/CD8.

The V and J ends lost 1 base and 6 bases, in that order; junction bases with no gene match: 4. The CDR3 has 16 residues. The V gene's germline CDR1 is SEHNR and CDR2 FQNEAQ (reference sequence). Constant-segment primers and 5'RACE yielded cDNA libraries for TCR alpha and TCR beta, each carrying sample barcodes and UMIs. From the 5' RACE reads, TCRdb called clonotypes with MiXCR, one entry per CDR3 protein. Here the sample spans roughly 560,000 distinct CDR3 sequences, approximately 20% being singletons. This clonotype turned up a few times. No antigen is known for it. The material sequenced was PBMCs or a T cell subset sorted from them (not recorded which). The chain is built from TRBV7-9 and TRBJ1-4; the match to TRBD1 covers 11 bases. The TCR originated in an adult woman who had mild COVID-19 (a few samples of this study predate the infection). Cell type and time point are not known. For the CDR3, the DNA is TGTGCCAGCAGCTTAGGGACAGGGGGCAGATATGAAAAACTGTTTTTT. Amino acids: CASSLGTGGRYEKLFF.